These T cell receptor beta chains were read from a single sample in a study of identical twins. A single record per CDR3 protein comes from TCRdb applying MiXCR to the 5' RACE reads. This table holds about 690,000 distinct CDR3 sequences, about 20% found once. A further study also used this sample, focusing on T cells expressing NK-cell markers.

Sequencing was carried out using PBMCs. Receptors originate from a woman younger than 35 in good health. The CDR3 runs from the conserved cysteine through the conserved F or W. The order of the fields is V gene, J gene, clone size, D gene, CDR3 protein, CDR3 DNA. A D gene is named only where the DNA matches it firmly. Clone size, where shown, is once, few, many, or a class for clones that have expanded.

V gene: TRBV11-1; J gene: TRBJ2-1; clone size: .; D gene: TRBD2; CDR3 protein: CASSLDAGAYNEQFF; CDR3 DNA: TGTGCCAGCAGCTTAGATGCGGGGGCCTACAATGAGCAGTTCTTC
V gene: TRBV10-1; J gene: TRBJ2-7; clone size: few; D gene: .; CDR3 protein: CASSRTGSVDEQYF; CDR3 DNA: TGCGCCAGCAGTCGTACAGGGAGTGTGGACGAGCAGTACTTC
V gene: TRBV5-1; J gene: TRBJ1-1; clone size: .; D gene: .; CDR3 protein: CASSQTDSQSAEAFF; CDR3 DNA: TGCGCCAGCAGCCAGACGGACAGTCAGAGCGCTGAAGCTTTCTTT
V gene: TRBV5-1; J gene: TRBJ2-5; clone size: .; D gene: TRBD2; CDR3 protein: CATRRSSGGTGKETQYF; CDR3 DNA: TGCGCCACCAGGCGGTCCAGCGGGGGGACCGGGAAAGAGACCCAGTACTTC
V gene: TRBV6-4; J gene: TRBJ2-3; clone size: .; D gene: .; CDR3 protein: CASSSGPSTDTQYF; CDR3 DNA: TGTGCCAGCAGTTCGGGACCCAGCACAGATACGCAGTATTTT
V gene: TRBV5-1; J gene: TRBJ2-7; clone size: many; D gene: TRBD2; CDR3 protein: CASSWTSGDIINYEQYF; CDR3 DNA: TGCGCCAGCAGTTGGACTAGCGGGGATATAATCAACTACGAGCAGTACTTC
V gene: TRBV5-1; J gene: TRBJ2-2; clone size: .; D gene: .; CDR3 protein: CASSLGRVFTGELFF; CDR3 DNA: TGCGCCAGCAGCTTGGGGAGGGTATTCACCGGGGAGCTGTTTTTT
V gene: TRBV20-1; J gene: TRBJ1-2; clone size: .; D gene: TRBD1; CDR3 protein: CSVYYLKRDSSSTPLTF; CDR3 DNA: TGCAGTGTTTACTACCTCAAGCGGGACAGCTCCTCAACCCCACTCACCTTC
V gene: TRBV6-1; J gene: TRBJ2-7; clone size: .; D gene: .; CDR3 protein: CASSRGVLGYEQYF; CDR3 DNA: TGTGCCAGCAGCAGGGGAGTATTGGGCTACGAGCAGTACTTC
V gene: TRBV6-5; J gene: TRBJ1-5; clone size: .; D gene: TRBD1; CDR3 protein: CASSFPSGGNSNQPQHF; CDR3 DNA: TGTGCCAGCAGTTTTCCTTCAGGGGGCAATAGCAATCAGCCCCAGCATTTT
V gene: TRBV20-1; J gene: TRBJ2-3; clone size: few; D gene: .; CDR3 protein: CSARGVQTDTQYF; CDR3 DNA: TGCAGTGCTAGGGGGGTTCAAACAGATACGCAGTATTTT
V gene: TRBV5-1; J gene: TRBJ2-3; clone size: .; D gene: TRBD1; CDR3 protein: CASSLGQGSADTQYF; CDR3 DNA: TGCGCCAGCAGCTTGGGACAGGGGAGCGCAGATACGCAGTATTTT
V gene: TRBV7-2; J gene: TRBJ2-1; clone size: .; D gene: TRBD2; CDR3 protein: CASSLVLRTSGYTEQFF; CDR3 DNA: TGTGCCAGCAGCTTAGTCCTGCGGACTAGCGGCTACACTGAGCAGTTCTTC
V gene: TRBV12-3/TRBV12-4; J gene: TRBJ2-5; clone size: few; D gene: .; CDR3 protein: CASSLVPGSETQYF; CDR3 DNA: TGTGCCAGCAGTTTAGTACCAGGGTCAGAGACCCAGTACTTC
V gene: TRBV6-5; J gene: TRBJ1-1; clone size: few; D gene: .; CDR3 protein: CASRKAGVEAFF; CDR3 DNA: TGTGCCAGCAGAAAAGCGGGGGTGGAAGCTTTCTTT
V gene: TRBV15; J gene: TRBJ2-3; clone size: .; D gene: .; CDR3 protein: CATSRDYGILADTQYF; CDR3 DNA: TGTGCCACCAGCAGAGATTACGGGATACTCGCAGATACGCAGTATTTT
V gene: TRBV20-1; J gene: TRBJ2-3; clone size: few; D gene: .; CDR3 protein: CSAWGSLADTQYF; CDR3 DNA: TGCAGTGCCTGGGGGTCACTCGCAGATACGCAGTATTTT